This paragraph reports one T cell receptor beta chain. This sample was included in a study of CD8+ T cells in alopecia areata. Treatment denoted: oral pan-JAK inhibitor, 5-10 mg twice daily. The CDR3 covers 13 residues. Per the germline V gene, CDR1 is SQVTM and CDR2 is ANQGSEA. V lost 5 bases, J lost 0 bases, and 11 bases lay in between. Once RNA had been extracted, it was reverse transcribed into cDNA to act as the sequencing template. Measured with immunoSEQ multiplex PCR; TCRdb has only the in-frame clones, and not every one. The sample lists under 250,000 clones; approximately 70% were seen once. This chain uses TRBV29-1 with TRBJ2-7; D remains unclear. This receptor was identified in a human donor with alopecia areata. The starting material was CD4+ T cells sorted from blood, obtained at approximately week 44, from a patient treated with tofacitinib. CDR3 region: CSVIKGGSYEQYF. In DNA, the CDR3 is TGCAGCGTTATTAAGGGTGGCTCCTACGAGCAGTACTTC.